The entry below describes one TCR beta chain. Its antigen is unidentified. A junction end diverges from the germline sequence, so it may reflect a read error. This specimen comes from a study of regulatory T cells in long-lasting Graves disease. Study-wide points: Accuracy may have been reduced by the small sample size.

The TCR beta library used iRepertoire HTBI primers with Arm-PCR amplification of CDR3. MiXCR, run by TCRdb on the multiplex PCR reads, gives a single entry per CDR3 protein. The data show over 350,000 distinct CDR3 sequences, 12% to 15% seen once. CDR3 length: 15 residues. CDR1 is SGHTA and CDR2 is FQGNSA in the germline V gene. The time point here: newly diagnosed GD, antithyroid drugs for less than 3 months. PBMCs provided the RNA from which the TCR library was made. A further study also used this sample, focusing on T cells in Graves' hyperthyroidism and ophthalmopathy.

The receptor's source is a woman aged 45-65 years with Graves disease. Sequencing was performed on peripheral blood mononuclear cells (PBMCs), taken at new diagnosis, from a patient treated with antithyroid drugs. The rearrangement links TRBV7-2 to TRBJ2-5; 10 nucleotides line up with TRBD2. CDR3 in DNA: TGTGCCAGCAGCCCAAGCGGGAGGGTTCAAGGGACCCAGTACTTC. Translated, it gives CASSPSGRVQGTQYF. Drawing the rest from reference TRBV7-2 and TRBJ2-5, the complete variable domain is GAGVSQSPSNKVTEKGKDVELRCDPISGHTALYWYRQSLGQGLEFLIYFQGNSAPDKSGLPSDRFSAERTGGSVSTLTIQRTQQEDSAVYLCASSPSGRVQGTQYFGPGTRLLVL.